One and the same sample provided the 7 T cell receptor beta chains below, sequenced in a study of T cells in Graves' hyperthyroidism and ophthalmopathy. RNA transcripts were the template for amplifying TCR beta CDR3 regions. First-round RT-PCR of the TCR CDR3 relied on the HTBI primer set. TCRdb passed the multiplex PCR reads through MiXCR, listing each CDR3 protein once. Here the sample spans about 520,000 distinct CDR3 sequences, roughly a quarter being singletons. The sample consisted of blood. All receptors come from a woman aged 30 to 39 with Graves' ophthalmopathy.

This clonotype was counted a few times. The rearrangement links TRBV28 to TRBJ2-5, with 10 bases fitting TRBD2. Trimming cost V 2 bases and J 5 bases; bases outside gene matches: 11. Germline V gene sequence: CDR1 MDHEN, CDR2 SYDVKM. This CDR3 is 17 amino acids long. Here the CDR3 reads CASSLRRQAGGPETQYF. CDR3 bases: TGTGCCAGCAGTTTAAGGAGGCAAGCGGGAGGGCCTGAGACCCAGTACTTC.

In its sample, this clonotype was seen many times. The gene calls are TRBV2 and TRBJ2-7, with D perhaps matching TRBD1 (5 bases). CDR1 is SNHLY, CDR2 FYNNEI, per germline. V was clipped by 4 bases and J by 6 bases, with 13 bases between them. The CDR3 length is 13 residues. The CDR3 loop is CASSGVGLIEQYF. CDR3 sequence (DNA): TGTGCCAGCAGTGGTGTGGGGCTCATCGAGCAGTACTTC.

This clonotype turned up a few times. The V gene is TRBV20-1, the J gene TRBJ1-1, with unresolved D. The CDR3 has 14 residues. Trimming removed 6 bases at V and 2 bases at J, with 16 bases between. CDR1 and CDR2 from the germline V gene are DFQATT and SNEGSKA (reference sequence). CDR3 region: CSALERTQNTEAFF. The CDR3 nucleotides are TGCAGTGCCCTCGAACGAACCCAAAACACTGAAGCTTTCTTT.

The V call is TRBV20-1, the J call TRBJ2-7; D is ambiguous. Germline V gene sequence: CDR1 DFQATT, CDR2 SNEGSKA (reference sequence). Trimming cost V 3 bases and J 3 bases, with 9 bases left between them. This CDR3 has 12 residues. The chain's CDR3 is CSASSQNYEQYF. DNA of the CDR3: TGCAGTGCTAGTTCACAGAACTACGAGCAGTACTTC.

CDR3 sequence (DNA): TGTGCCAGCAGCCAACGACTAAACACTGAAGCTTTCTTT. Protein product: CASSQRLNTEAFF. The chain is built from TRBV6-1 and TRBJ1-1, with no clear D. Germline values: CDR1 MNHNS, CDR2 SASEGT. V was trimmed by 6 bases and J by 2 bases, leaving 10 bases between them. The CDR3 has 13 amino acids.

CDR3 DNA sequence: TGTGCTAGTGCCTCGCTAGTGGGAGGGGTTATAACCGGGGAGCTGTTTTTT. As protein: CASASLVGGVITGELFF. The chain carries TRBV12-5 and TRBJ2-2; 7 positions match TRBD2. V trimming: 7 bases; J trimming: 5 bases; junction bases outside the gene matches: 16. Germline CDR1 is LGHNT and CDR2 is FRNRAP. The CDR3 sequence is 17 residues long.

The CDR3 here is CASRLWDGGYTF. CDR3 sequence (DNA): TGTGCCAGCAGACTCTGGGACGGTGGCTACACCTTC. The V and J genes are TRBV12-3 or TRBV12-4 and TRBJ1-2; weak D call: TRBD1 (5 bases). This CDR3 has 12 residues. The V and J ends lost 6 bases and 7 bases respectively, with 12 bases between them.